This is a list of T cell receptor beta chains from one sample in a study of T cell responses to AZD1222 COVID-19 vaccine. Generated by immunoSEQ multiplex PCR, the TCRdb table keeps only in-frame clones and is missing some. The table lists 120,000 to 150,000 clones, about 93% of them singletons. Sample: peripheral blood, taken on day 0 of AZD1222 vaccination. These TCRs come from an adult in good health. Both conserved end residues are part of each CDR3. D genes are given only for firm matches. Only some rows state a clone size, as once, few, many or a class for expanded clones.

j_gene: TRBJ2-1; d_gene: -; abundance: -; v_gene: TRBV19; CDR3aa: CASSIGADSYNEQFF; CDR3nt: TGTGCCAGTAGTATTGGCGCGGACTCCTACAATGAGCAGTTCTTC
j_gene: TRBJ2-1; d_gene: -; abundance: -; v_gene: TRBV21-1; CDR3aa: CASQCRQTGFRQGSSTGYNEQFF; CDR3nt: TGTGCCAGCCAATGTCGCCAGACAGGGTTTCGTCAGGGTTCGTCGACGGGCTACAATGAGCAGTTCTTC
j_gene: TRBJ2-7; d_gene: TRBD1; abundance: -; v_gene: TRBV5-1; CDR3aa: CASTPTGGSYEQYF; CDR3nt: TGCGCCAGCACCCCGACAGGGGGCTCCTACGAGCAGTACTTC
j_gene: TRBJ1-2; d_gene: -; abundance: -; v_gene: TRBV6-4; CDR3aa: CASSEGGNGYTF; CDR3nt: TGTGCCAGCAGTGAGGGGGGGAATGGCTACACCTTC
j_gene: TRBJ1-5; d_gene: -; abundance: -; v_gene: TRBV6-6; CDR3aa: CASSSITGTHQPQHF; CDR3nt: TGTGCCAGCAGTTCGATCACAGGGACACATCAGCCCCAGCATTTT
j_gene: TRBJ1-2; d_gene: -; abundance: -; v_gene: TRBV12-3/TRBV12-4; CDR3aa: CASSPPHTF; CDR3nt: TGTGCCAGCAGCCCACCTCACACCTTC
j_gene: TRBJ1-1; d_gene: TRBD1; abundance: -; v_gene: TRBV5-1; CDR3aa: CASSLPQGSNTEAFF; CDR3nt: TGCGCCAGCAGCCTACCACAGGGGTCGAACACTGAAGCTTTCTTT
j_gene: TRBJ1-5; d_gene: TRBD1; abundance: -; v_gene: TRBV9; CDR3aa: CASSRGQDNQPQHF; CDR3nt: TGTGCCAGCAGCCGTGGACAGGATAATCAGCCCCAGCATTTT
j_gene: TRBJ2-1; d_gene: TRBD1; abundance: -; v_gene: TRBV4-3; CDR3aa: CASSQLGTAYNEQFF; CDR3nt: TGCGCCAGCAGCCAGTTAGGGACAGCCTACAATGAGCAGTTCTTC
j_gene: TRBJ2-5; d_gene: -; abundance: -; v_gene: TRBV5-8; CDR3aa: CASSPIADQGETQYF; CDR3nt: TGTGCCAGCAGCCCAATAGCGGACCAAGGAGAGACCCAGTACTTC
j_gene: TRBJ2-7; d_gene: -; abundance: -; v_gene: TRBV28; CDR3aa: CASNSVGEGEVEQYF; CDR3nt: TGTGCCAGCAACTCGGTTGGAGAAGGGGAAGTCGAGCAGTACTTC
j_gene: TRBJ2-5; d_gene: -; abundance: once; v_gene: TRBV7-2; CDR3aa: CASSLAAGRETQYF; CDR3nt: TGTGCCAGCAGCTTAGCGGCAGGGCGGGAGACCCAGTACTTC
j_gene: TRBJ1-5; d_gene: -; abundance: -; v_gene: TRBV18; CDR3aa: CASSPGERGQPQHF; CDR3nt: TGTGCCAGCTCACCAGGCGAGCGGGGTCAGCCCCAGCATTTT
j_gene: TRBJ1-4; d_gene: -; abundance: -; v_gene: TRBV28; CDR3aa: CASSLWGEDEKLFF; CDR3nt: TGTGCCAGCAGTTTATGGGGAGAAGATGAAAAACTGTTTTTT
j_gene: TRBJ1-3; d_gene: -; abundance: -; v_gene: TRBV6-6; CDR3aa: CASSYPGGNTIYF; CDR3nt: TGTGCCAGCAGTTACCCGGGGGGAAACACCATATATTTT
j_gene: TRBJ1-5; d_gene: -; abundance: -; v_gene: TRBV19; CDR3aa: CASTSSNQPQHF; CDR3nt: TGTGCCAGTACTAGCAGCAATCAGCCCCAGCATTTT
j_gene: TRBJ2-7; d_gene: -; abundance: -; v_gene: TRBV5-5; CDR3aa: CASYVRTETYEQYF; CDR3nt: TGTGCCAGCTATGTAAGGACAGAAACCTACGAGCAGTACTTC
j_gene: TRBJ2-6; d_gene: TRBD1; abundance: -; v_gene: TRBV28; CDR3aa: CASSWGTAGANVLTF; CDR3nt: TGTGCCAGCAGTTGGGGGACAGCCGGGGCCAACGTCCTGACTTTC
j_gene: TRBJ1-2; d_gene: -; abundance: -; v_gene: TRBV28; CDR3aa: CASRLSQSLYGYTF; CDR3nt: TGTGCCAGCCGCTTAAGCCAGAGCCTCTATGGCTACACCTTC
j_gene: TRBJ2-7; d_gene: -; abundance: -; v_gene: TRBV18; CDR3aa: CASSLQQTYEQYF; CDR3nt: TGTGCCAGCTCATTACAGCAAACCTACGAGCAGTACTTC
j_gene: TRBJ2-1; d_gene: TRBD2; abundance: -; v_gene: TRBV7-2; CDR3aa: CASSLGLAGGNEQFF; CDR3nt: TGTGCCAGCAGCTTAGGACTAGCGGGAGGCAATGAGCAGTTCTTC
j_gene: TRBJ1-3; d_gene: TRBD1; abundance: -; v_gene: TRBV5-1; CDR3aa: CASSSQGTGGDTIYF; CDR3nt: TGCGCCAGCAGCTCGCAAGGGACAGGGGGAGACACCATATATTTT
j_gene: TRBJ2-1; d_gene: TRBD2; abundance: -; v_gene: TRBV4-1; CDR3aa: CASSQESGLAGEFRFF; CDR3nt: TGCGCCAGCAGCCAAGAAAGTGGGCTAGCGGGAGAATTTCGGTTCTTC
j_gene: TRBJ2-3; d_gene: -; abundance: once; v_gene: TRBV6-5; CDR3aa: CASSSLPENTQYF; CDR3nt: TGTGCCAGCAGTTCCCTCCCGGAGAACACGCAGTATTTT
j_gene: TRBJ1-6; d_gene: -; abundance: -; v_gene: TRBV6-5; CDR3aa: CASNLGRNSPLHF; CDR3nt: TGTGCCAGCAACCTTGGACGGAATTCACCCCTCCACTTT
j_gene: TRBJ2-3; d_gene: TRBD2; abundance: -; v_gene: TRBV9; CDR3aa: CASSEGLSGSGVDTQYF; CDR3nt: TGTGCCAGCAGCGAGGGACTTAGCGGGAGCGGCGTAGATACGCAGTATTTT
j_gene: TRBJ1-2; d_gene: TRBD1; abundance: few; v_gene: TRBV28; CDR3aa: CASSRDRGPYGYTF; CDR3nt: TGTGCCAGCAGCCGAGACAGGGGCCCTTATGGCTACACCTTC
j_gene: TRBJ1-6; d_gene: -; abundance: -; v_gene: TRBV5-6; CDR3aa: CATGVNNSPLHF; CDR3nt: TGTGCCACCGGGGTTAACAATTCACCCCTCCACTTT
j_gene: TRBJ1-1; d_gene: -; abundance: -; v_gene: TRBV7-3; CDR3aa: CASSLGGIVGTEAFF; CDR3nt: TGTGCCAGCAGCTTAGGGGGAATAGTCGGCACTGAAGCTTTCTTT